The clone carrying this T cell receptor beta chain was seen only a few times. The data derive from a study of blood T cell repertoires in COVID-19. Study information: From the United States, Italy and Spain came samples of acute and convalescent COVID-19. T cells, B-cell-depleted T cells, or PBMCs provided the cDNA or gDNA that served as material.

The CDR3 loop spans 14 amino acids. CDR1 is MNHEY, CDR2 SMNVEV, per germline (reference sequence). Unmatched junction bases numbered 11, after V lost 5 bases and J lost 10 bases. Seattle patient enrollment occurred during active infection, with longitudinal follow-up thereafter. The protocol was immunoSEQ multiplex PCR, while the TCRdb copy is restricted to in-frame clones and leaves out a portion. The sample records about 170,000 clones, around 80% being singletons. The receptor's source is a woman in her 70s with COVID-19, enrolled during active disease. This chain connects TRBV27 to TRBJ1-1; 9 positions agree with TRBD1. Material: peripheral blood. The CDR3: CASSPGQGNGGAFF. The CDR3 DNA sequence: TGTGCCAGCAGTCCGGGACAGGGTAATGGGGGAGCTTTCTTT.